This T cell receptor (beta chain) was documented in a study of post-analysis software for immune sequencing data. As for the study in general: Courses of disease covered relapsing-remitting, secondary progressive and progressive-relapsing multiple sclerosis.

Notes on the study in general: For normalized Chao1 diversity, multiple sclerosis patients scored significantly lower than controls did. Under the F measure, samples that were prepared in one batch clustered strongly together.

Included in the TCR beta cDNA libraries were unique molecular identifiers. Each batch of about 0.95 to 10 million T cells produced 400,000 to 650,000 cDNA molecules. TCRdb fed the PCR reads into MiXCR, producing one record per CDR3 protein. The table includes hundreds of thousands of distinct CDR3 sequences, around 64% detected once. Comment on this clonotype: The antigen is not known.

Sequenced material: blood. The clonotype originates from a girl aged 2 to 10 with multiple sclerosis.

This chain's CDR3 is CASSLRIVYEQYF. The DNA of the CDR3 is TGTGCCAGCAGCTTAAGGATAGTCTACGAGCAGTACTTC. The J gene is TRBJ2-7, the V gene TRBV7-8; D gene uncertain. V was pared by 2 bases and J by 3 bases, with 8 bases between. Germline V gene lookup returns CDR1 SGHVS and CDR2 FQNEAQ. The CDR3 has 13 residues.